The text below deals with one TCR beta chain. This sample was included in a study of T cells expressing NK-cell markers. In the study overall: Sequencing covered eight donors, seven HCMV-seropositive and one seronegative.

In germline, CDR1 is SGHDN, CDR2 FVKESK. The CDR3 spans 15 residues. Researchers built TCR beta cDNA using 5'RACE template switching with UMIs. TCRdb reprocessed the 5' RACE reads and reports one entry per CDR3 protein, with no DNA. The sample includes about 260,000 distinct CDR3 sequences. Source material: blood T cells: a sorted CD56 or NKG2C T cell subset, CD4+ or CD8+ T cells, or bulk PBMC T cells (not recorded which). The receptor's source is a man younger than 30 in good health. The chain carries TRBV14 and TRBJ2-5; TCRdb's D call of TRBD2 is untestable without DNA. This CDR3 reads CASSKGRRVQETQYF.